This TCR beta chain was sequenced during a study of T-cell reconstitution after alpha-beta-depleted transplantation in children. The CDR3 is 16 residues long. Looked up from germline, CDR1 is MNHNS and CDR2 is SASEGT. With 6 bases removed from V and 6 bases from J, the gap between germline ends came to 18 bases. Unique molecular identifiers were used to barcode this TCRbeta library. Each CDR3 protein is one row after TCRdb ran MiXCR on the PCR reads. Among 170,000 or so distinct CDR3 sequences listed, approximately 6.6% were seen once. This clonotype was counted many times. This TCR derives from a human donor who donated a stem cell graft to a child with Wiskott-Aldrich syndrome. The input for sequencing was PBMCs from the stem cell graft donor, taken from the stem cell graft. The J gene is TRBJ1-6, the V gene TRBV6-1; possibly TRBD1 for D (5 bases). CDR3 nucleotides: TGTGCCAGCAGCCCCAGGGTAGGCGCCGGTAATTCACCCCTCCACTTT. It is translated as CASSPRVGAGNSPLHF.